The 28 T cell receptor beta chains below were found in one sample sequenced in a study of immune evolution from preneoplasia to lung adenocarcinoma. Sequencing used immunoSEQ multiplex PCR; TCRdb keeps in-frame clones, though not all of them. The table records fewer than 2,500 clones, about four fifths of them present only once. Sequencing was done on a sample of FFPE lung adenocarcinoma in situ tissue. The receptors derive from a person between 65 and 79 years old with lung adenocarcinoma.

The rearrangement links TRBV27 to TRBJ2-7, with 13 positions matching TRBD2. From germline, CDR1 is MNHEY and CDR2 SMNVEV (reference sequence). The CDR3 loop spans 15 amino acids. V lost 8 bases to trimming and J lost 4 bases; unmatched junction nucleotides: 8. CDR3 sequence: CASGWTSGSTYEQYF. The CDR3 nucleotides are TGTGCCAGCGGGTGGACTAGCGGGAGTACTTACGAGCAGTACTTC.

A single count supports this clone. V usage is TRBV12-2 and J usage is TRBJ2-3; the table's TRBD2 call for D was not verified on the DNA. TRBV12-2 is a documented pseudogene. The CDR3 length is 18 residues. CDR3 bases: TGTGCAAGTCGCTCCAGTAGCGACGTAGCGCCTAGCACAGATACGCAGTATTTT. Protein: CASRSSSDVAPSTDTQYF.

The chain uses TRBV7-9 and TRBJ2-1; D not resolved. The V gene lost 5 bases and the J gene lost 7 bases, with 6 bases spanning the gap. CDR3 length: 11 residues. In germline, CDR1 is SEHNR, CDR2 FQNEAQ (reference sequence). CDR3 loop: CASSPENEQFF. As DNA, the CDR3 is TGTGCCAGCAGCCCTGAGAATGAGCAGTTCTTC.

The rearrangement links TRBV5-4 to TRBJ2-2; 9 bases map to TRBD2. The CDR3 is 16 residues long. Germline V CDR1 and CDR2: SGHNT, YYREEE (reference sequence). The V segment lost 0 bases and the J segment 7 bases; nucleotides outside the gene matches: 7. The CDR3 DNA sequence: TGTGCCAGCAGCTTGGGGGTAGCGGGAGCCAACGGGGAGCTGTTTTTT. Amino acid sequence: CASSLGVAGANGELFF.

Only a few counts were recorded for this clone. This chain joins TRBV28 and TRBJ1-5; D not resolved. Germline V CDR1 and CDR2: MDHEN, SYDVKM. The V end lost 5 bases, the J end lost 7 bases, and 15 bases lay between the germline ends. This CDR3 has 14 amino acids. The CDR3 spells CASSPPPRRQPQHF. Here the CDR3 DNA reads TGTGCCAGCAGTCCCCCTCCCCGACGGCAGCCCCAGCATTTT.

The chain recombines TRBV7-9 with TRBJ1-3, with TRBD1 matching 7 bases. Germline trimming cut 10 bases from V and 1 base from J; bases unmatched to any gene: 7. Looked up from germline, CDR1 is SEHNR and CDR2 is FQNEAQ (reference sequence). The CDR3 runs to 14 residues. The CDR3 is CATRQGPSGNTIYF. Written as DNA, the CDR3 is TGTGCCACCAGACAGGGCCCTTCTGGAAACACCATATATTTT.

The V gene is TRBV7-2, the J gene TRBJ2-5, with 9 bases lining up with TRBD2. V was pared by 0 bases and J by 0 bases, with 5 bases of the junction left unmatched. Germline assignment: CDR1 SGHTA and CDR2 FQGNSA. The CDR3 extends over 17 amino acids. CDR3 protein: CASSLAVTSGYQETQYF. In DNA form, the CDR3 reads TGTGCCAGCAGCTTAGCGGTTACTAGCGGGTACCAAGAGACCCAGTACTTC.

This sequence joins TRBV28 and TRBJ2-1; D possibly uses TRBD1 or TRBD2 (5 bases each). V lost 10 bases and J lost 4, with 20 bases in between. The CDR3 spans 15 residues. Germline CDR1 reads MDHEN; CDR2 reads SYDVKM. This CDR3 reads CATLGTPADYNEQFF. Written as DNA, the CDR3 is TGTGCCACCCTCGGGACGCCCGCAGATTACAATGAGCAGTTCTTC.

This clone was counted a few times. The V and J genes are TRBV28 and TRBJ1-2, with a weak D call TRBD1 (5 bases). The CDR3 length is 14 residues. The V end was cut by 5 bases, the J end by 3 bases, with 13 bases between. Germline CDR1 MDHEN, CDR2 SYDVKM. The CDR3 region has the DNA TGTGCCAGCAGTCCGCTGGGGCCCGACTATGGCTACACCTTC. As protein: CASSPLGPDYGYTF.

The chain employs TRBV7-9 and TRBJ2-5; 10 nucleotides agree with TRBD2. Looked up from germline, CDR1 is SEHNR and CDR2 is FQNEAQ (reference sequence). CDR3 length equals 17 residues. V shed 4 bases, J shed 0 bases, and the junction held 8 bases outside the gene matches. CDR3 loop: CASSSISLAGYQETQYF. In DNA, the CDR3 is TGTGCCAGCAGCTCTATATCACTAGCGGGGTACCAAGAGACCCAGTACTTC.

V is TRBV19 and J is TRBJ2-7; 9 bases line up with TRBD2. V shed 3 bases, J shed 0 bases, and the junction held 3 bases outside the gene matches. The CDR3 has 15 amino acids. Germline-derived CDR1 and CDR2 are LNHDA and SQIVND (reference sequence). The CDR3 bases are TGTGCCAGTAGTATGCCTAGCGGGAACTCCTACGAGCAGTACTTC. Its protein product is CASSMPSGNSYEQYF.

This sequence joins TRBV5-1 and TRBJ2-3, with 8 bases identical to TRBD1. Per germline, CDR1 SGHRS and CDR2 YFSETQ. This CDR3 comprises 16 residues. The V gene end was trimmed by 3 bases and the J gene end by 4 bases; junction bases not matched to a gene: 10. The CDR3 here is CASSWTRGTGSDTQYF. CDR3 nucleotide sequence: TGCGCCAGCAGCTGGACCCGTGGGACAGGTTCAGATACGCAGTATTTT.

The chain has TRBV11-3 and TRBJ2-1; tentatively, D is TRBD1 or TRBD2 (6 bases each). The CDR3 is 14 residues long. V gave up 2 bases and J gave up 7 bases, with 12 bases separating them. Germline V gene data show CDR1 as SGHNT and CDR2 as YENEEA. The CDR3 nucleotides read TGTGCCAGCAGCTTAAGGGGGGCTTCTAATGAGCAGTTCTTC. Translated: CASSLRGASNEQFF.

J is TRBJ1-1 and V is TRBV29-1; D perhaps matches TRBD1 (6 bases). The CDR3 extends over 12 amino acids. V was trimmed by 5 bases and J by 4 bases, leaving 11 bases between them. Germline loops: CDR1 SQVTM, CDR2 ANQGSEA. The CDR3 bases are TGCAGCGTTATAATCAGGGGCACTGAAGCTTTCTTT. As protein: CSVIIRGTEAFF.

This rearrangement joins TRBV28 to TRBJ1-4, with 7 bases matching TRBD1. CDR1 is MDHEN and CDR2 is SYDVKM in the germline V gene. Trimming cost V 8 bases and J 8 bases; bases outside gene matches: 8. The CDR3 loop spans 13 amino acids. CDR3 bases: TGTGCCAGCGTGACAGGGCTCAAGGAAAAACTGTTTTTT. It is translated as CASVTGLKEKLFF.

J is TRBJ1-2 and V is TRBV30; D uncertain. V was pared by 1 base and J by 7 bases, with 13 bases between. Germline CDR1 reads GTSNPN; CDR2 reads SVGIG (reference sequence). This CDR3 contains 13 residues. As DNA, the CDR3 is TGTGCCTGGAGTGCAGGACCGGGCGGTGGCTACACCTTC. Its protein product is CAWSAGPGGGYTF. Variable domain in full (rest from reference TRBV30 and TRBJ1-2): SQTIHQWPATLVQPVGSPLSLECTVEGTSNPNLYWYRQAAGRGLQLLFYSVGIGQISSEVPQNLSASRPQDRQFILSSKKLLLSDSGFYLCAWSAGPGGGYTFGSGTRLTVV.

The chain carries TRBV11-3 and TRBJ2-6, with D possibly matching TRBD1 (6 bases). Germline V gene sequence: CDR1 SGHNT, CDR2 YENEEA. Trimming shortened V by 3 bases and J by 0 bases, and 21 bases separated the two germline ends. The CDR3 sequence is 20 residues long. CDR3 DNA: TGTGCCAGCAGCTTGGGACCCCAGACAGGATCCAGCTCTGGGGCCAACGTCCTGACTTTC. It specifies CASSLGPQTGSSSGANVLTF.

The chain links TRBV6-1 to TRBJ1-1, with D uncertain. The CDR3 loop spans 15 amino acids. The V gene lost 1 base and the J gene lost 6 bases, with 15 bases spanning the gap. CDR1 and CDR2 (germline): MNHNS, SASEGT. The CDR3 here is CASSEDYSPDAEAFF. For the CDR3, the DNA is TGTGCCAGCAGTGAAGACTACAGCCCCGATGCTGAAGCTTTCTTT.

The chain recombines TRBV7-6 with TRBJ2-1; D is tentatively TRBD1 or TRBD2 (5 bases each). Deletions cut 1 base from V and 8 bases from J, with 18 bases between. Per the germline V gene, CDR1 is SGHVS and CDR2 is FNYEAQ. This CDR3 is built from 16 residues. In DNA, the CDR3 is TGTGCCAGCAGCTTAGGCCCGGGACCTTCGGTCGATGAGCAGTTCTTC. This translates into CASSLGPGPSVDEQFF.

The CDR3 DNA reads as TGTGCCAGCAGCAAAGAATCCCTACCTAACTATGGCTACACCTTC. Translated: CASSKESLPNYGYTF. This sequence joins TRBV21-1 and TRBJ1-2. TRBV21-1 is a pseudogene locus. This CDR3 has 15 amino acids.

This chain connects TRBV7-7 to TRBJ2-7; TRBD1 matches 7 bases. CDR1 and CDR2 from the germline V gene are SSHAT and FNYEAQ (reference sequence). CDR3 length equals 15 residues. The J segment lost 5 bases and the V segment lost 5 bases, leaving 12 bases of the junction unmatched. The CDR3 DNA follows: TGTGCCAGCAGCGCACGACAGGGTGACGTCCACGAGCAGTACTTC. Amino acids: CASSARQGDVHEQYF.

The V and J genes are TRBV11-2 and TRBJ1-3; D may be TRBD1 (6 bases). This CDR3 has 16 amino acids. V lost 1 base and J 4 bases, leaving 14 bases between the germline ends. Germline lookup yields CDR1 SGHAT and CDR2 FQNNGV. The CDR3 DNA follows: TGTGCCAGCAGCTTAGCTGCGCGGGGGCGCGGAAACACCATATATTTT. Protein sequence: CASSLAARGRGNTIYF.

V and J are TRBV25-1 and TRBJ2-5, with unresolved D. The germline gives CDR1 MGHDK, CDR2 SYGVNS. V lost 3 bases and J 2 bases, leaving 7 bases between the germline ends. The CDR3 length is 13 residues. The CDR3 is CASSDAVQETQYF. CDR3 nucleotide sequence: TGTGCCAGCAGTGATGCAGTACAAGAGACCCAGTACTTC. The variable domain in full, completed from reference TRBV25-1 and TRBJ2-5, reads EADIYQTPRYLVIGTGKKITLECSQTMGHDKMYWYQQDPGMELHLIHYSYGVNSTEKGDLSSESTVSRIRTEHFPLTLESARPSHTSQYLCASSDAVQETQYFGPGTRLLVL.

This chain links TRBV28 with TRBJ2-1, with 10 nucleotides matching TRBD2. The junction had 7 bases not matched to a gene; V was cut back by 4 bases and J by 7 bases. The length of the CDR3 is 15 residues. Germline CDR1 reads MDHEN; CDR2 reads SYDVKM. The CDR3 DNA follows: TGTGCCAGCAGTTCCCCTAGCGGGAGCCGGAATGAGCAGTTCTTC. The encoded protein is CASSSPSGSRNEQFF.

J is TRBJ1-2 and V is TRBV7-9; D is perhaps TRBD1 (5 bases). The CDR3 length is 13 residues. The V end lost 1 base, the J end lost 4 bases, and 7 bases lay between the germline ends. Germline assignment: CDR1 SEHNR and CDR2 FQNEAQ (reference sequence). For the CDR3, the DNA is TGTGCCAGCAGCTTAGGGGGCAGCTATGGCTACACCTTC. Its translation: CASSLGGSYGYTF.

The genes are TRBV4-1 and TRBJ1-5; no clear D. Trimming stripped 0 bases from V and 0 bases from J, with 9 bases between. The CDR3 extends over 16 amino acids. Germline CDR1 reads MGHRA; CDR2 reads YSYEKL. The CDR3 protein is CASSQDPGYSNQPQHF. Here the CDR3 DNA reads TGCGCCAGCAGCCAAGATCCGGGTTATAGCAATCAGCCCCAGCATTTT.

The chain combines TRBV9 with TRBJ2-7; 9 nucleotides align to TRBD1. V was clipped by 4 bases and J by 0 bases; unmatched bases: 5. Germline CDR1 and CDR2: SGDLS and YYNGEE. The CDR3 extends over 15 amino acids. The CDR3 region is CASSLTGGDSYEQYF. In nucleotides, the CDR3 is TGTGCCAGCAGCTTGACAGGGGGGGACTCCTACGAGCAGTACTTC. Looking up the rest from reference TRBV9 and TRBJ2-7 gives the full variable domain: DSGVTQTPKHLITATGQRVTLRCSPRSGDLSVYWYQQSLDQGLQFLIQYYNGEERAKGNILERFSAQQFPDLHSELNLSSLELGDSALYFCASSLTGGDSYEQYFGPGTRLTVT.

This chain joins TRBV4-1 and TRBJ1-2; 10 positions match TRBD1. The CDR3 extends over 15 amino acids. V lost 0 bases to trimming and J lost 8 bases; unmatched junction nucleotides: 6. Per germline, CDR1 MGHRA and CDR2 YSYEKL. The CDR3 DNA is TGCGCCAGCAGCCAAGAGGTGGGACAGGGGAAAGGCTACACCTTC. It specifies CASSQEVGQGKGYTF.